This T cell receptor (beta chain) was sequenced in a study of a mutant IDH1 vaccine in newly diagnosed glioma (dated by TCRdb to the early 2020s). Study-wide context: Patients received eight vaccinations in weeks 1, 3, 5, 7, 11, 15, 19 and 23, corresponding to visits V03 through V10. Before enrollment, most patients had been given radiochemotherapy with temozolomide as standard therapy, while the rest had received either radiotherapy alone or temozolomide alone. Vaccination was initiated 4-6 weeks after radiotherapy alone, or concurrently with temozolomide cycles in the chemotherapy-containing groups. Of the roughly 34 treated patients, approximately 60% were male and about 40% were female, and a mean age of around 40 years was recorded. For exploratory analyses, longitudinal TCRB deep sequencing was carried out in roughly 25 treated patients wherever samples were available. Six visits were used for peripheral blood collection: V03 (baseline), V05, V07, V10, V12 and V13. Study-wide findings and limitations: Across multiple MHC alleles, vaccine-induced immune responses were seen in 90% to 95% of patients. Selection of PBMC samples for TCRB deep sequencing was based on availability. No apparent relationship was observed between pseudoprogression and alterations in the top peripheral T cell clonotypes detected by TCRB sequencing. The authors noted that analyses of patient blood samples could not be reproduced because of sample limitations.

The library was generated by the immunoSEQ multiplex PCR assay. Rearranged TCR beta chain sequences were amplified with the hsTCRB Kit following the manufacturer's protocol. Sequencing of TCRB libraries was carried out on an Illumina MiSeq. As for how the authors treated the data: The proprietary platform of the kit vendor was used for demultiplexing, trimming and gene mapping. Drawn from immuneACCESS, this table holds only the in-frame rearrangements with V and J called that TCRdb kept. Clones are partly lost; checked studies trace under half to an unresolved V gene and leave the rest unexplained. D and trimming come from the DNA, and the V and J calls and clone size come from that table. This sample gives over 55,000 clones in total; about 88% of them show up just once. The ten biggest clones cover around 2% of the sample. Explained via the paper, the time point label denotes: week 11, during vaccination. Every vaccine dose consisted of 300 ug of a 20-mer mutant IDH1 peptide in Montanide, administered subcutaneously together with topical imiquimod. All donors had newly diagnosed IDH1-mutant astrocytomas of WHO grade 3 or 4 that showed loss of nuclear ATRX. The samples were drawn from NOA16, a multicentre, single-arm, open-label phase I trial in Germany that tested a mutant IDH1 peptide vaccine in humans for the first time. Genomic DNA for TCRB sequencing was isolated from EDTA blood with the DNeasy Blood and Tissue Kit.

This clone was seen a few times. No cognate antigen has been identified for it. Base quality data are lacking; no much larger clone is found one base away. The germline ends are 17 bases apart after V is trimmed by 5 bases and J by 4 bases. From the germline V gene (reference sequence), CDR1 is MNHEY and CDR2 is SMNVEV. Reading from cysteine to phenylalanine, the CDR3 counts 16 amino acids. Only CDR3 DNA is held: 48 bases, read in frame from base 1. In this chain, TRBV27 is recombined with TRBJ2-2, with a weak D call of TRBD2 (5 bases match). The sample here was PBMCs, taken from a glioma patient whose treatment included an IDH1 peptide vaccine. This TCR derives from a man in his forties or fifties with glioma. The nucleotides read TGTGCCAGCAGTGGAATAGGGTTCGCGGGCACCGGGGAGCTGTTTTTT. This sequence encodes CASSGIGFAGTGELFF.